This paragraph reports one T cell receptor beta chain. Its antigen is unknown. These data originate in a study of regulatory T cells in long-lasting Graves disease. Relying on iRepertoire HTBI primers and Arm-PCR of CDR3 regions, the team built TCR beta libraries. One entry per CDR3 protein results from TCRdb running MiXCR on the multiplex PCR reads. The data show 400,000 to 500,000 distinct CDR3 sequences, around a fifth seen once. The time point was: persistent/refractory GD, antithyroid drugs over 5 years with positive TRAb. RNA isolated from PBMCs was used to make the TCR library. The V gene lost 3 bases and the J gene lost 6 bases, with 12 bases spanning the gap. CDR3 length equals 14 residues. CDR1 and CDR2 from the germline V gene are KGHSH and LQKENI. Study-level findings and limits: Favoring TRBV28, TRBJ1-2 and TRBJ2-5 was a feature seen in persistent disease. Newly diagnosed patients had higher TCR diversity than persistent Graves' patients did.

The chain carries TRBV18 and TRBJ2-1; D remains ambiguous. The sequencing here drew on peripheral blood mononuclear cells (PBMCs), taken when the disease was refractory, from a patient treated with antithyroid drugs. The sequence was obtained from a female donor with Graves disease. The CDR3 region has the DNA TGTGCCAGCTCACCCACGACAAGGGCCAATGAGCAGTTCTTC. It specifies CASSPTTRANEQFF.